This is a list of T cell receptor beta chains from one sample in a study of CD8 T cells in ankylosing spondylitis. TCRdb independently ran MiXCR on the 5' RACE reads; one entry per CDR3 protein. Seen here are tens of thousands of distinct CDR3 sequences, about 5.2% observed once, and the top ten hold about 2.2%. Sequencing used blood, either unsorted or a sorted T cell fraction (not recorded which). The receptor source for this set is a male donor with ankylosing spondylitis or in good health (not recorded which). The CDR3 runs from the conserved cysteine through the conserved F or W. Each record gives: D gene, clone size, V gene, J gene, CDR3 DNA, CDR3 protein. A D gene is named only where the DNA matches it firmly. For some rows the clone size is stated as once, few or many, or as a class when expanded; others skip it.

D gene: NA; clone size: NA; V gene: TRBV27; J gene: TRBJ2-5; CDR3 DNA: TGTGCCAGCAGTTGGGCAGCCCAAGAGACCCAGTACTTC; CDR3 protein: CASSWAAQETQYF
D gene: TRBD1; clone size: many; V gene: TRBV28; J gene: TRBJ2-1; CDR3 DNA: TGTGCCAGGGGACAGTACAATGAGCAGTTCTTC; CDR3 protein: CARGQYNEQFF
D gene: NA; clone size: many; V gene: TRBV7-2; J gene: TRBJ2-2; CDR3 DNA: TGTGCCAGCAGCTTAGCGCCCCAGGGAGTAACCGGGGAGCTGTTTTTT; CDR3 protein: CASSLAPQGVTGELFF
D gene: TRBD1; clone size: many; V gene: TRBV27; J gene: TRBJ2-7; CDR3 DNA: TGTGCCAGCAGTTTCGAACCGGGACAGGGCTACGAGCAGTACTTC; CDR3 protein: CASSFEPGQGYEQYF
D gene: NA; clone size: many; V gene: TRBV20-1; J gene: TRBJ2-2; CDR3 DNA: TGCAGTGCTGAATCCACTAGAGGCGCCGGGGAGCTGTTTTTT; CDR3 protein: CSAESTRGAGELFF
D gene: TRBD2; clone size: many; V gene: TRBV7-7; J gene: TRBJ2-5; CDR3 DNA: TGTGCCAGCAGCACCCTAGCGGGGCGGGAGACCCAGTACTTC; CDR3 protein: CASSTLAGRETQYF
D gene: NA; clone size: many; V gene: TRBV6-6; J gene: TRBJ1-5; CDR3 DNA: TGTGCCAGCAGTTACTCGAAGGCACGGAGCAATCAGCCCCAGCATTTT; CDR3 protein: CASSYSKARSNQPQHF
D gene: NA; clone size: many; V gene: TRBV18; J gene: TRBJ2-7; CDR3 DNA: TGTGCCAGCTCACCAATACTAAGTTTCTCCTACGAGCAGTACTTC; CDR3 protein: CASSPILSFSYEQYF
D gene: NA; clone size: many; V gene: TRBV20-1; J gene: TRBJ2-7; CDR3 DNA: TGCAGTGCTGATGGGTCATACGAGCAGTACTTC; CDR3 protein: CSADGSYEQYF
D gene: TRBD2; clone size: NA; V gene: TRBV5-1; J gene: TRBJ2-2; CDR3 DNA: TGCGCCAGCAGCTTGAGGGCCGGCACTAGCGGGGACGACACCGGGGAGCTGTTTTTT; CDR3 protein: CASSLRAGTSGDDTGELFF
D gene: NA; clone size: many; V gene: TRBV4-1; J gene: TRBJ2-7; CDR3 DNA: TGCGCCAGCAGCCAAGATTCGGGCGGGACCGCCTTTCGTGAGCAGTACTTC; CDR3 protein: CASSQDSGGTAFREQYF